The 25 T cell receptor beta chains below all came from one sample that was sequenced in a study of blood T cell repertoires in COVID-19. Clones were sequenced by immunoSEQ multiplex PCR, and TCRdb holds only the in-frame ones, with some missing. Of some 90,000 clones in the sample, roughly 89% were seen once. The specimen sequenced was peripheral blood. These receptors came from a woman over 75 with active COVID-19.

This chain uses TRBV21-1 with TRBJ2-5; TRBD1 is the table's D call and was not checked against the DNA. TRBV21-1 is described as a pseudogene. The CDR3 covers 15 residues. The CDR3: CASSGPAGAGETQYF. Written as DNA, the CDR3 is TGTGCCAGCAGCGGCCCGGCAGGGGCGGGAGAGACCCAGTACTTC.

The chain combines TRBV25-1 with TRBJ2-3, with TRBD2 matching 9 bases. V shed 2 bases, J shed 8 bases, and the junction held 17 bases outside the gene matches. The CDR3 runs to 18 residues. Looked up from germline, CDR1 is MGHDK and CDR2 is SYGVNS. Written as DNA, the CDR3 is TGTGCCAGCAGTGAAATGGCGGGGGCTAGCGGGGTCGTAGGTACGCAGTATTTT. Amino acid sequence: CASSEMAGASGVVGTQYF.

The chain employs TRBV9 and TRBJ2-7, with D possibly matching TRBD1 (5 bases). Trimming took off 3 bases at V and 6 bases at J, with 19 bases between the two ends. Per the germline V gene, CDR1 is SGDLS and CDR2 is YYNGEE. The CDR3 length is 15 residues. CDR3 in amino acids: CASSAGRNSGPEQYF. CDR3 DNA sequence: TGTGCCAGCAGCGCAGGTAGGAATTCAGGGCCCGAGCAGTACTTC. The variable domain in full, with the rest retrieved from reference TRBV9 and TRBJ2-7, is DSGVTQTPKHLITATGQRVTLRCSPRSGDLSVYWYQQSLDQGLQFLIQYYNGEERAKGNILERFSAQQFPDLHSELNLSSLELGDSALYFCASSAGRNSGPEQYFGPGTRLTVT.

The chain recombines TRBV7-7 with TRBJ2-5; TRBD2 agrees at 8 bases. Germline V gene sequence: CDR1 SSHAT, CDR2 FNYEAQ (reference sequence). V lost 5 bases and J lost 5; bases outside the gene matches: 4. This CDR3 contains 13 residues. The CDR3 nucleotides are TGTGCCAGCAGCAGAAGCGGGAGTGAGACCCAGTACTTC. It specifies CASSRSGSETQYF.

This chain links TRBV2 with TRBJ2-5; TRBD1 aligns across 7 bases. In germline, CDR1 is SNHLY, CDR2 FYNNEI. The CDR3 runs 15 residues. The J segment lost 0 bases and the V segment lost 4 bases, leaving 5 bases of the junction unmatched. CDR3 DNA: TGTGCCAGCAGTGCCCCACAGGGGAACCAAGAGACCCAGTACTTC. It encodes CASSAPQGNQETQYF. The full variable domain, in which reference TRBV2 and TRBJ2-5 provide the parts outside the CDR3, is EPEVTQTPSHQVTQMGQEVILRCVPISNHLYFYWYRQILGQKVEFLVSFYNNEISEKSEIFDDQFSVERPDGSNFTLKIRSTKLEDSAMYFCASSAPQGNQETQYFGPGTRLLVL.

Remarks on this clone: A read error may account for a junction end that differs from germline. This chain uses TRBV12-3 or TRBV12-4 with TRBJ1-1; weak D call: TRBD1 (5 bases). This CDR3 is built from 12 residues. CDR3 sequence reads: CASSPLGHRAEF. The CDR3 DNA follows: TGTGCCAGCAGTCCTCTAGGACATAGGGCCGAATTT.

The CDR3 bases are TGTGCCAGCAGCTTAGTGGGTAGCGGGATTTTCACAGATACGCAGTATTTT. This codes for CASSLVGSGIFTDTQYF. J is TRBJ2-3 and V is TRBV11-2, with TRBD2 matching over 8 bases. The CDR3 covers 17 residues. Germline CDR1 reads SGHAT; CDR2 reads FQNNGV. The junction had 8 bases not matched to a gene; V was cut back by 1 base and J by 2 bases.

The table lists this clone with a count of one. This chain joins TRBV7-9 and TRBJ2-7, with TRBD1 as a possible D gene (6 bases). Germline V gene data show CDR1 as SEHNR and CDR2 as FQNEAQ (reference sequence). The V end was cut by 5 bases, the J end by 1 base, with 12 bases between. This CDR3 region has 14 residues. The CDR3 here is CASSPGTGSYEQYF. In DNA form, the CDR3 reads TGTGCCAGCAGCCCCGGTACAGGGTCCTACGAGCAGTACTTC.

The rearrangement joins TRBV28 to TRBJ1-3; the match to TRBD1 covers 8 bases. Germline CDR1 reads MDHEN; CDR2 reads SYDVKM. V was pared by 1 base and J by 4 bases, with 6 bases of the junction left unmatched. The CDR3 spans 16 residues. CDR3 residues: CASSLSTGGVGNTIYF. CDR3 bases: TGTGCCAGCAGTTTATCCACAGGGGGAGTGGGAAACACCATATATTTT.

The chain carries TRBV2 and TRBJ1-1; TRBD1 matches 8 bases. Losses at the gene ends were 5 bases for V and 1 base for J; bases not matched to a gene: 9. Germline V gene sequence: CDR1 SNHLY, CDR2 FYNNEI. The CDR3 consists of 16 residues. Here the CDR3 reads CASSSDRVLWNTEAFF. The DNA for the CDR3 is TGTGCCAGCAGTTCGGACAGGGTACTGTGGAACACTGAAGCTTTCTTT.

The gene calls are TRBV3-1 (or the pseudogene TRBV3-2) and TRBJ1-1; TRBD1 is a possible D gene (6 bases). CDR3 length equals 16 residues. CDR1 is LGHDT and CDR2 is YNNKEL in the germline V gene (reference sequence). The ends were cut back, 5 bases at V and 4 bases at J, with 20 bases in the middle. Here the CDR3 DNA reads TGTGCCAGCAGCGACCACAGGGAAAGGGCGGCCACTGAAGCTTTCTTT. Amino acid sequence: CASSDHRERAATEAFF.

V and J are TRBV3-1 (or the pseudogene TRBV3-2) and TRBJ1-2, with D unresolved. Germline V gene sequence: CDR1 LGHDT, CDR2 YNNKEL (reference sequence). CDR3 length: 12 amino acids. The ends were cut back, 1 base at V and 4 bases at J, with 4 bases in the middle. CDR3 amino acids: CASSQASYGYTF. Here the CDR3 DNA reads TGTGCCAGCAGCCAAGCGAGCTATGGCTACACCTTC.

This chain joins TRBV10-3 and TRBJ1-3; D gene ambiguous. Trimming cost V 5 bases and J 4 bases, with 9 bases left between them. CDR1 is ENHRY and CDR2 is SYGVKD in the germline V gene. The CDR3 is made up of 13 amino acids. The CDR3 DNA is TGTGCCATCAGTCCGACTGGGGGAAACACCATATATTTT. Protein sequence: CAISPTGGNTIYF.

The CDR3 coding sequence is TGTGCCAGCAGGGGGACTAGCGGGAGGGTGGATACGCAGTATTTT. Its translation is CASRGTSGRVDTQYF. The chain recombines TRBV2 with TRBJ2-3; 16 positions match TRBD2. Germline CDR1 SNHLY, CDR2 FYNNEI. This CDR3 is 15 amino acids long. V lost 6 bases and J lost 6; bases outside the gene matches: 3.

V and J are TRBV4-1 and TRBJ1-2; TRBD1 is a possible D gene (6 bases). The CDR3 totals 15 residues. Between the trimmed V and J ends, which lost 1 base and 4 bases, there was a span of 13 bases. CDR1 MGHRA and CDR2 YSYEKL come from the germline V gene. The chain's CDR3 is CASSQGGRGSYGYTF. The CDR3 coding sequence is TGCGCCAGCAGCCAAGGGGGCAGGGGAAGCTATGGCTACACCTTC.

The chain combines TRBV11-2 with TRBJ1-2; D uncertain. The germline CDR1 and CDR2 sequences are SGHAT and FQNNGV. V lost 5 bases and J lost 8, with 12 bases in between. The CDR3 loop spans 12 amino acids. CDR3 in amino acids: CASSNFPRGYTF. The CDR3 DNA reads as TGTGCCAGCAGCAACTTTCCCCGCGGCTACACCTTC.

The V gene is TRBV19, the J gene TRBJ2-7; 8 bases are shared with TRBD1. Germline trimming cut 3 bases from V and 3 bases from J; bases unmatched to any gene: 4. The CDR3 has 14 amino acids. Per the germline V gene, CDR1 is LNHDA and CDR2 is SQIVND (reference sequence). CDR3 sequence: CASSMDRDLYEQYF. CDR3 DNA: TGTGCCAGTAGTATGGACAGGGATCTCTACGAGCAGTACTTC.

V usage is TRBV4-3 and J usage is TRBJ2-7; weak D call: TRBD2 (6 bases). The CDR3 length is 16 residues. V was cut by 1 base and J by 7 bases, with 20 bases left in between. The germline CDR1 and CDR2 sequences are LGHNA and YSLEER. The CDR3 DNA is TGCGCCAGCAGCCAAGGACCGGGGGACTCAGGTCGGGAGCAGTACTTC. Translating gives CASSQGPGDSGREQYF.

The chain is built from TRBV6-6 and TRBJ1-6; TRBD1 matches 7 bases. Per the germline V gene, CDR1 is MNHNY and CDR2 is SVGAGI (reference sequence). V was clipped by 5 bases and J by 13 bases; unmatched bases: 5. This CDR3 has 12 residues. DNA of the CDR3: TGTGCCAGCAGTAGGCCACAGGGGCCCCTCCACTTT. Protein product: CASSRPQGPLHF.

The rearrangement joins TRBV28 to TRBJ2-1; the match to TRBD2 covers 15 bases. Germline V gene lookup returns CDR1 MDHEN and CDR2 SYDVKM. The ends lost 3 bases at V and 8 bases at J; junction bases unmatched: 2. This CDR3 comprises 15 residues. CDR3 protein: CASSLGLAGGDEQFF. For the CDR3, the DNA is TGTGCCAGCAGTTTGGGACTAGCGGGAGGTGATGAGCAGTTCTTC.

The V call is TRBV2, the J call TRBJ2-7, with 14 bases fitting TRBD2. This CDR3 is 14 amino acids long. Germline loops: CDR1 SNHLY, CDR2 FYNNEI. J lost 5 bases, V lost 6 bases, and 3 bases had no gene match. The CDR3 DNA sequence: TGTGCCAGCAGGGGACTAGCGGGAGCTAACGAGCAGTACTTC. Its protein is CASRGLAGANEQYF.

This chain uses TRBV4-3 with TRBJ2-3, with 11 bases matching TRBD2. The CDR3 totals 16 residues. Germline trimming cut 2 bases from V and 2 bases from J; bases unmatched to any gene: 3. Germline CDR1 reads LGHNA; CDR2 reads YSLEER. The CDR3 sequence is CASSQTGLADTDTQYF. The CDR3 DNA follows: TGCGCCAGCAGCCAAACGGGACTAGCGGACACAGATACGCAGTATTTT.

The CDR3 region is CASQAGTLGYTF. DNA of the CDR3: TGTGCCAGCCAAGCCGGGACATTAGGCTACACCTTC. The chain links TRBV28 to TRBJ1-2; tentative D call: TRBD1 (6 bases). The CDR3 consists of 12 residues. V lost 8 bases to trimming and J lost 8 bases, with 15 bases between them. Germline V gives CDR1 MDHEN, CDR2 SYDVKM.

The rearrangement uses TRBV5-4 and TRBJ2-3, with 14 bases identical to TRBD2. This CDR3 is built from 17 residues. Trimming took 4 bases from V and 3 from J; bases not matched to a gene: 7. Germline V gives CDR1 SGHNT, CDR2 YYREEE (reference sequence). The CDR3 sequence: CASSTGLAGGYTDTQYF. The DNA of the CDR3 is TGTGCCAGCAGCACCGGACTAGCGGGAGGATATACAGATACGCAGTATTTT.

This clone was counted only a few times. The V gene is TRBV19, the J gene TRBJ2-5, with TRBD1 identical over 10 bases. The CDR3 consists of 15 residues. The V gene's germline CDR1 is LNHDA and CDR2 SQIVND (reference sequence). The ends lost 5 bases at V and 5 bases at J; junction bases unmatched: 8. The CDR3 sequence: CASSSTGGAGETQYF. For the CDR3, the DNA is TGTGCCAGTAGTTCGACAGGGGGCGCTGGGGAGACCCAGTACTTC.